The table lists the clone carrying this T cell receptor (beta chain) with a count of one. Additional DNA sequences in this sample encode the identical CDR3. Authors' data handling: Estimation of nucleated cell counts was performed using reference gene primer amplification. This table comes from immunoSEQ multiplex PCR, and its TCRdb copy is limited to in-frame clones, with some not included. V and J calls and clone size are as listed in that table; D and trimming were resolved from the DNA. The table has around 260,000 clones, roughly 90% seen once; the top ten hold 1% to 1.3%. Living in about two dozen US areas, the participants were between roughly 18 and 89 years of age. This record belongs to a study of blood T cell repertoires in COVID-19. Material for sequencing was PBMCs or T cells enriched from blood (not recorded which). The clonotype originates from a woman aged 30 to 39 who had recovered from COVID-19.

The CDR3 sequence is CASSVDRGNTEAFF. In DNA, the CDR3 is TGTGCCAGTAGTGTGGACAGGGGGAACACTGAAGCTTTCTTT. This chain joins TRBV19 and TRBJ1-1; 9 bases align to TRBD1. The CDR3 consists of 14 residues. Germline assignment: CDR1 LNHDA and CDR2 SQIVND (reference sequence). The V gene end was trimmed by 5 bases and the J gene end by 1 base; junction bases not matched to a gene: 2.